These 9 T cell receptor beta chains were all obtained from the same sample, sequenced in a study of blood T cell repertoires in COVID-19. The table came from immunoSEQ multiplex PCR; TCRdb's copy has only in-frame clones and leaves some out. The repertoire has around 15,000 clones, around 80% of them found once; the top ten carry less than 20%. Sequenced input: peripheral blood. All receptors come from a human donor in a cohort sampled during active COVID-19.

The J gene is TRBJ2-3, the V gene TRBV27; TRBD1 is a possible D gene (6 bases). The V gene's germline CDR1 is MNHEY and CDR2 SMNVEV (reference sequence). Trimming cost V 3 bases and J 0 bases, with 10 bases left between them. The CDR3 is made up of 15 amino acids. The CDR3 region has the DNA TGTGCCAGCAGTTTGGCAGGGGCTAGCACAGATACGCAGTATTTT. Its protein is CASSLAGASTDTQYF.

The J gene is TRBJ1-6, the V gene TRBV2; 8 bases line up with TRBD1. The CDR3 sequence is 12 residues long. Losses at the gene ends were 6 bases for V and 10 bases for J; bases not matched to a gene: 2. Germline CDR1 SNHLY, CDR2 FYNNEI. The DNA of the CDR3 is TGTGCCAGCAGAGGACAGGGCTCACCCCTCCACTTT. Its translation: CASRGQGSPLHF. The full variable domain, its missing parts supplied by reference TRBV2 and TRBJ1-6, is EPEVTQTPSHQVTQMGQEVILRCVPISNHLYFYWYRQILGQKVEFLVSFYNNEISEKSEIFDDQFSVERPDGSNFTLKIRSTKLEDSAMYFCASRGQGSPLHFGNGTRLTVT.

This chain uses TRBV11-1 with TRBJ1-1; 11 bases agree with TRBD1. Unmatched junction bases numbered 6, after V lost 5 bases and J lost 1 base. The CDR3 is 16 amino acids. Per germline, CDR1 SGHAT and CDR2 FQDESV (reference sequence). DNA of the CDR3: TGTGCCAGCAGCCCGGGACAGGGGGTGAGGAACACTGAAGCTTTCTTT. Amino acid sequence: CASSPGQGVRNTEAFF.

The chain uses TRBV15 and TRBJ2-3, with 11 bases fitting TRBD2. The CDR3 is 19 residues long. Germline CDR1 LNHNV, CDR2 YYDKDF (reference sequence). V gave up 0 bases and J gave up 3 bases; unmatched junction bases: 11. The CDR3 sequence is CATSREGRVSGGVTDTQYF. CDR3 bases: TGTGCCACCAGCAGAGAGGGGCGGGTTAGCGGGGGGGTGACAGATACGCAGTATTTT.

The chain carries TRBV5-5 and TRBJ2-3; 11 bases are a match to TRBD1. The V and J ends lost 7 bases and 9 bases, in that order; junction bases with no gene match: 13. This CDR3 is built from 15 residues. In germline, CDR1 is SGHKS, CDR2 YYEKEE (reference sequence). DNA of the CDR3: TGTGCCAGCTGGGAGGGGGACAGGGGGATTGAGACGCAGTATTTT. Its translation: CASWEGDRGIETQYF.

The rearrangement joins TRBV7-3 to TRBJ2-2; D ambiguous. CDR1 is SGHTA, CDR2 FQGTGA, per germline. V dropped 5 bases and J dropped 1 base, with 11 bases sitting between them. The CDR3 is 15 amino acids. The CDR3 here is CASSPPGGNTGELFF. The CDR3 bases are TGTGCCAGCAGCCCCCCCGGCGGGAACACCGGGGAGCTGTTTTTT.

This clone is a singleton in its sample. The gene calls are TRBV5-6 and TRBJ1-2; 8 bases are a match to TRBD1. This CDR3 region has 13 residues. Germline values: CDR1 SGHDT, CDR2 YYEEEE. With 3 bases clipped from V and 8 bases from J, the junction kept 6 bases outside the gene matches. DNA of the CDR3: TGTGCCAGCAGCTGGCGGACAGGGAACGGCTACACCTTC. Protein product: CASSWRTGNGYTF.

By proportion, this clone is medium-sized (0.01 to 0.1%). The gene calls are TRBV6-5 and TRBJ1-6; TRBD1 matches at 8 bases. CDR3 length: 14 residues. The germline gives CDR1 MNHEY, CDR2 SVGAGI. Unmatched junction bases numbered 7, after V lost 6 bases and J lost 9 bases. The CDR3 DNA sequence: TGTGCCAGCAGAGACAGGGGACGAAGTTCACCCCTCCACTTT. It translates to CASRDRGRSSPLHF.

The DNA for the CDR3 is TGTGCCAGCAGCGTTAGCGGGGCCAGAAATGAGCAGTTCTTC. Encoded protein: CASSVSGARNEQFF. The chain is built from TRBV7-9 and TRBJ2-1; TRBD2 matches 8 bases. The CDR3 has 14 residues. The germline V gene encodes CDR1 SEHNR and CDR2 FQNEAQ (reference sequence). The J segment lost 7 bases and the V segment lost 5 bases, leaving 7 bases of the junction unmatched.